Given below is one T cell receptor (beta chain) in context. The data were obtained in a study of T-cell reconstitution after alpha-beta-depleted transplantation in children. As it was prepared, the TCRbeta library received unique molecular identifiers. TCRdb re-derived calls from the PCR reads in MiXCR, one entry per CDR3 protein. The sample lists 200,000 to 250,000 distinct CDR3 sequences; around 9.5% were seen once. The CDR3 contains 17 residues. Germline lookup yields CDR1 MNHEY and CDR2 SVGAGI. V was clipped by 0 bases and J by 8 bases; unmatched bases: 12. The starting material was PBMCs from the stem cell graft donor, obtained from the stem cell graft. The V gene is TRBV6-5, the J gene TRBJ1-4, with 7 bases lining up with TRBD1. This TCR derives from a human donor who donated a stem cell graft to a child with acute lymphoblastic leukemia. CDR3 nucleotide sequence: TGTGCCAGCAGTTACTCGAAGAGGGGGGACAGAAGGGAAAAACTGTTTTTT. The encoded protein is CASSYSKRGDRREKLFF.